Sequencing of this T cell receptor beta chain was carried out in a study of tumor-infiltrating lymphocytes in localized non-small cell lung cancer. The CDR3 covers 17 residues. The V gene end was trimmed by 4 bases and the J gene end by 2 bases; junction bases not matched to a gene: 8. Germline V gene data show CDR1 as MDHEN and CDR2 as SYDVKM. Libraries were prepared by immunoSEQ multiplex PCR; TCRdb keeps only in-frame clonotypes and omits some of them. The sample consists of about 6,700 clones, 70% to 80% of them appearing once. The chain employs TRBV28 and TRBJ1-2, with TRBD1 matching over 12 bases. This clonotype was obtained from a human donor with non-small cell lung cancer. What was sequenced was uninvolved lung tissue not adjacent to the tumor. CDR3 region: CASSSPGTGGLNYGYTF. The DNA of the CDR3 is TGTGCCAGCAGTTCTCCCGGGACAGGGGGCCTGAACTATGGCTACACCTTC.